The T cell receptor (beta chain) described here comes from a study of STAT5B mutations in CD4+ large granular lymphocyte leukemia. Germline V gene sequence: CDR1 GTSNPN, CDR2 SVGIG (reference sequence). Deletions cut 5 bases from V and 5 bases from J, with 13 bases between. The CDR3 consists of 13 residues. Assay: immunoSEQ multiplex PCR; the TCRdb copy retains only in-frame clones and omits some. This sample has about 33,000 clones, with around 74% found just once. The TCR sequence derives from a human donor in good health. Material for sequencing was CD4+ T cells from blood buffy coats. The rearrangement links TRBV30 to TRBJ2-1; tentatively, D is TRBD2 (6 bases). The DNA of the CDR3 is TGTGCCTGGGGGACCGGGGGACACAATGAGCAGTTCTTC. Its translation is CAWGTGGHNEQFF. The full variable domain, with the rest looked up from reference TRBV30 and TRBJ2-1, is SQTIHQWPATLVQPVGSPLSLECTVEGTSNPNLYWYRQAAGRGLQLLFYSVGIGQISSEVPQNLSASRPQDRQFILSSKKLLLSDSGFYLCAWGTGGHNEQFFGPGTRLTVL.